The 27 T cell receptor beta chains given below trace back to one sample, sequenced in a study of type 1 and type 2 diabetes patients. Amplification started from genomic DNA. The TCR beta CDR3 region was amplified using 30 forward and 13 reverse primers. TCRdb independently ran MiXCR on the multiplex PCR reads; one entry per CDR3 protein. The sample consists of about 250,000 distinct CDR3 sequences, 47% of them appearing once. Sequencing was carried out using peripheral blood mononuclear cells (PBMCs). The receptors here all came from a man aged 18 to 35 with type 2 diabetes.

The chain uses TRBV2 and TRBJ2-5, with D possibly being TRBD2 (7 bases). Germline loops: CDR1 SNHLY, CDR2 FYNNEI. The V end lost 8 bases, the J end lost 7 bases, and 17 bases lay between the germline ends. The CDR3 is made up of 13 amino acids. The CDR3 DNA is TGTGCCAGCCAAGAGGGGGGGGATGGGACCCAGTACTTC. Its protein product is CASQEGGDGTQYF.

The V and J genes are TRBV14 and TRBJ1-1; D not resolved. This CDR3 is 17 amino acids long. The germline CDR1 and CDR2 sequences are SGHDN and FVKESK. The V end lost 3 bases, the J end lost 0 bases, and 17 bases lay between the germline ends. The CDR3 here is CASSHGEAVTMNTEAFF. For the CDR3, the DNA is TGTGCCAGCAGCCATGGGGAGGCGGTCACCATGAACACTGAAGCTTTCTTT.

Points on this clonotype: The junction departs from the called germline gene at one end, perhaps through a read error. The V call is TRBV19, the J call TRBJ2-5; 11 bases line up with TRBD2. This CDR3 is 15 amino acids long. Germline V lookup: CDR1 LNHDA, CDR2 SQIVND (reference sequence). Written as DNA, the CDR3 is TGTGCCAGTAGTATCCTGACTAGCGGGGAGGGCCCGAGTCACTTC. It specifies CASSILTSGEGPSHF.

This chain connects TRBV7-9 to TRBJ1-2, with D possibly being TRBD1 (5 bases). Germline V gives CDR1 SEHNR, CDR2 FQNEAQ (reference sequence). V was shortened by 0 bases and J by 6 bases, with 11 bases between the two germline ends. CDR3 length equals 14 residues. CDR3 DNA sequence: TGTGCCAGCAGCTTAGCTGGGGGGGAGAATGGCTACACCTTC. Its translation: CASSLAGGENGYTF. Full variable domain (remainder filled in from reference TRBV7-9 and TRBJ1-2): DTGVSQNPRHKITKRGQNVTFRCDPISEHNRLYWYRQTLGQGPEFLTYFQNEAQLEKSRLLSDRFSAERPKGSFSTLEIQRTEQGDSAMYLCASSLAGGENGYTFGSGTRLTVV.

The CDR3 DNA reads as TGTGCCAGTAGTACCCCGGGACAGGGGGCGGCAGACGAGCAGTACTTC. Its translation: CASSTPGQGAADEQYF. The genes are TRBV19 and TRBJ2-7, with 12 bases fitting TRBD1. This CDR3 is built from 16 residues. CDR1 LNHDA and CDR2 SQIVND come from the germline V gene (reference sequence). V lost 4 bases, J lost 5 bases, and 9 bases stayed unmatched.

This clonotype was counted only a few times. The chain uses TRBV27 and TRBJ2-5; 11 bases are a match to TRBD1. This CDR3 region has 14 residues. Trimming took 5 bases from V and 4 from J; bases not matched to a gene: 3. The germline gives CDR1 MNHEY, CDR2 SMNVEV (reference sequence). In DNA, the CDR3 is TGTGCCAGCAGTCCCGGGACAGGGGGAGAGACCCAGTACTTC. It yields the protein CASSPGTGGETQYF.

In its sample, this clonotype was seen a few times. The genes are TRBV20-1 and TRBJ2-7; 8 nucleotides line up with TRBD1. This CDR3 is built from 15 residues. V shed 0 bases and J 2 bases; nucleotides not matched to a gene: 6. Germline V gene lookup returns CDR1 DFQATT and CDR2 SNEGSKA (reference sequence). The CDR3 loop reads CSARDPGQGTYEQYF. In nucleotides, the CDR3 is TGCAGTGCTAGAGACCCAGGACAGGGCACCTACGAGCAGTACTTC.

V gene TRBV7-9 combines with J gene TRBJ2-1; D call uncertain. The V and J ends lost 2 bases and 8 bases respectively, with 4 bases between them. The CDR3 has 11 amino acids. Germline V gene lookup returns CDR1 SEHNR and CDR2 FQNEAQ (reference sequence). CDR3 sequence reads: CASSLFDEQFF. Here the CDR3 DNA reads TGTGCCAGCAGCTTATTTGATGAGCAGTTCTTC. The full variable domain, rest sourced from reference TRBV7-9 and TRBJ2-1, is DTGVSQNPRHKITKRGQNVTFRCDPISEHNRLYWYRQTLGQGPEFLTYFQNEAQLEKSRLLSDRFSAERPKGSFSTLEIQRTEQGDSAMYLCASSLFDEQFFGPGTRLTVL.

The chain joins TRBV5-1 to TRBJ2-7, with TRBD1 matching over 8 bases. CDR1 is SGHRS and CDR2 is YFSETQ in the germline V gene. The V and J ends lost 5 bases and 2 bases, in that order; junction bases with no gene match: 3. The CDR3 sequence is 13 residues long. The CDR3 region has the DNA TGCGCCAGCAGACAGGGGGAAACCTACGAGCAGTACTTC. It codes for CASRQGETYEQYF.

The chain is built from TRBV28 and TRBJ2-7, with 7 bases identical to TRBD2. Germline-derived CDR1 and CDR2 are MDHEN and SYDVKM. The CDR3 covers 15 residues. The J segment lost 3 bases and the V segment lost 3 bases, leaving 8 bases of the junction unmatched. CDR3 region: CASSFVAGVNYEQYF. The CDR3 DNA is TGTGCCAGCAGTTTCGTCGCGGGAGTTAACTACGAGCAGTACTTC.

The chain uses TRBV25-1 and TRBJ2-3; D may be TRBD1 (6 bases). Germline V gives CDR1 MGHDK, CDR2 SYGVNS. The ends were cut back, 4 bases at V and 2 bases at J, with 19 bases in the middle. The CDR3 has 17 residues. This CDR3 is CASSAGVRRVPTDTQYF. The CDR3 nucleotides read TGTGCCAGCAGTGCAGGGGTTCGGCGGGTCCCCACAGATACGCAGTATTTT.

V is TRBV7-6 and J is TRBJ1-3, with D possibly TRBD1 on 5 matching bases. This CDR3 is 15 amino acids long. CDR1 is SGHVS and CDR2 is FNYEAQ in the germline V gene. V lost 2 bases and J lost 0, with 8 bases in between. As DNA, the CDR3 is TGTGCCAGCAGCTTACAGGGTCGCTCTGGAAACACCATATATTTT. It translates to CASSLQGRSGNTIYF.

This chain joins TRBV29-1 and TRBJ2-1, with 12 bases lining up with TRBD2. Germline loops: CDR1 SQVTM, CDR2 ANQGSEA. CDR3 length: 15 residues. J lost 6 bases, V lost 4 bases, and 7 bases had no gene match. Here the CDR3 DNA reads TGCAGCGTTGGGACGACTAGCGGGAGTGGCAATGAGCAGTTCTTC. Translation gives CSVGTTSGSGNEQFF.

The J gene is TRBJ2-5, the V gene TRBV20-1; 8 bases are shared with TRBD2. Germline CDR1 DFQATT, CDR2 SNEGSKA (reference sequence). V lost 4 bases, J lost 7 bases, and 11 bases stayed unmatched. CDR3 length: 14 amino acids. The CDR3, as DNA: TGCAGTGCTAACGGGAGGGCCAGGATGGGGACCCAGTACTTC. This translates into CSANGRARMGTQYF.

The chain employs TRBV19 and TRBJ2-5; 11 positions agree with TRBD1. Trimming removed 5 bases from V and 5 bases from J; junction bases left unmatched: 10. Germline values: CDR1 LNHDA, CDR2 SQIVND (reference sequence). CDR3 length equals 16 residues. The CDR3 loop is CASSLRTGGSGETQYF. In nucleotides, the CDR3 is TGTGCCAGTAGTCTCCGGACAGGGGGCTCTGGTGAGACCCAGTACTTC.

This clonotype was recorded a few times. The gene calls are TRBV12-3 or TRBV12-4 and TRBJ2-2, with D possibly being TRBD2 (5 bases). The CDR3 sequence is 17 residues long. V lost 1 base to trimming and J lost 6 bases, with 18 bases between them. In DNA form, the CDR3 reads TGTGCCAGCAGTTTAGGCAAGAGGGTTGGCTTTGCCGGGGAGCTGTTTTTT. Its translation is CASSLGKRVGFAGELFF.

This clonotype appeared a few times. The junction departs from the called germline gene at one end, perhaps through a read error. This chain uses TRBV6-5 with TRBJ1-6; D call uncertain. The germline V gene has CDR1 MNHEY and CDR2 SVGAGI. There are 13 residues in the CDR3. The CDR3 is CASSWPDNSPLHF. CDR3 nucleotide sequence: TGCGCCAGCAGTTGGCCAGATAATTCACCCCTCCACTTT.

This clonotype was detected only a few times. The genes are TRBV5-1 and TRBJ1-2; unclear D gene. Trimming took 1 base from V and 7 from J, leaving 11 bases between them. Germline V gives CDR1 SGHRS, CDR2 YFSETQ. The CDR3 has 13 amino acids. CDR3 loop: CASSLSQRGGYTF. CDR3 bases: TGCGCCAGCAGCTTGTCACAGCGGGGTGGCTACACCTTC.

This clonotype was seen a few times. The V call is TRBV7-3, the J call TRBJ2-5; D not resolved. Trimming shortened V by 0 bases and J by 1 base, and 9 bases separated the two germline ends. The CDR3 is 15 residues long. Germline V lookup: CDR1 SGHTA, CDR2 FQGTGA. The chain's CDR3 is CASSLTGRLQETQYF. CDR3 coding DNA: TGTGCCAGCAGCTTAACTGGACGGCTCCAAGAGACCCAGTACTTC.

This clonotype was seen only a few times. The chain carries TRBV4-3 and TRBJ1-1; unclear D gene. The germline gives CDR1 LGHNA, CDR2 YSLEER. Trimming took 0 bases from V and 7 from J, leaving 15 bases between them. This CDR3 has 15 residues. Here the CDR3 DNA reads TGCGCCAGCAGCCAAGAGCACCGGGCCAGCTATGAAGCTTTCTTT. This codes for CASSQEHRASYEAFF.

The chain recombines TRBV14 with TRBJ2-7, with D perhaps matching TRBD2 (5 bases). This CDR3 comprises 16 residues. The germline CDR1 and CDR2 sequences are SGHDN and FVKESK. The V end lost 3 bases, the J end lost 4 bases, and 19 bases lay between the germline ends. The CDR3 loop is CASSQVFGVSSYEQYF. In nucleotides, the CDR3 is TGTGCCAGCAGCCAGGTTTTCGGGGTATCTTCTTACGAGCAGTACTTC.

A few counts support this clonotype. The V and J genes are TRBV20-1 and TRBJ2-7, with D hard to call. Germline values: CDR1 DFQATT, CDR2 SNEGSKA (reference sequence). The ends were cut back, 1 base at V and 0 bases at J, with 10 bases in the middle. The CDR3 spans 14 residues. This CDR3 reads CSARARISSYEQYF. As DNA, the CDR3 is TGCAGTGCTAGAGCACGCATTAGCTCCTACGAGCAGTACTTC.

This clonotype appeared a few times. The chain combines TRBV19 with TRBJ1-6, with a possible D match to TRBD1 (6 bases). Germline V gene data show CDR1 as LNHDA and CDR2 as SQIVND (reference sequence). CDR3 length equals 12 residues. V lost 9 bases, J lost 14 bases, and 17 bases lay in between. The CDR3 spells CASSQTGSTLHF. CDR3 DNA sequence: TGTGCCAGCAGTCAAACAGGGTCGACCCTCCACTTT.

V usage is TRBV4-2 and J usage is TRBJ1-3, with D uncertain. The CDR3 sequence is 15 residues long. Germline values: CDR1 LGHNA, CDR2 YNFKEQ. V was pared by 0 bases and J by 9 bases, with 15 bases between. CDR3 nucleotides: TGTGCCAGCAGCCAAGACCCCCCGCCCCCTTCCACCATATATTTT. Amino acid sequence: CASSQDPPPPSTIYF.

This clonotype was seen a handful of times. The genes are TRBV29-1 and TRBJ2-7, with D perhaps TRBD1 or TRBD2 (5 bases each). Trimming pared 7 bases from V and 4 bases from J, leaving 11 bases between. CDR1 and CDR2 from the germline V gene are SQVTM and ANQGSEA. The CDR3 is 11 residues long. The CDR3, as DNA: TGCAGCGGGGGGAGTGTGTACGAGCAGTACTTC. It is translated as CSGGSVYEQYF.

DNA of the CDR3: TGCGCCAGCCGCCGGGGCCTAGACGACTCTGAAGCTTTCTTT. Encoded protein: CASRRGLDDSEAFF. The chain joins TRBV5-1 to TRBJ1-1, with TRBD1 as a possible D gene (5 bases). CDR3 length: 14 amino acids. V was pared by 7 bases and J by 6 bases, with 19 bases between. Germline V CDR1 and CDR2: SGHRS, YFSETQ.

The gene calls are TRBV20-1 and TRBJ1-1; TRBD1 matches 9 bases. The CDR3 length is 14 residues. Germline V CDR1 and CDR2: DFQATT, SNEGSKA (reference sequence). Losses at the gene ends were 1 base for V and 4 bases for J; bases not matched to a gene: 4. CDR3 bases: TGCAGTGCTAGAGGGGACAGGGCCGGCACTGAAGCTTTCTTT. This gives the protein CSARGDRAGTEAFF.